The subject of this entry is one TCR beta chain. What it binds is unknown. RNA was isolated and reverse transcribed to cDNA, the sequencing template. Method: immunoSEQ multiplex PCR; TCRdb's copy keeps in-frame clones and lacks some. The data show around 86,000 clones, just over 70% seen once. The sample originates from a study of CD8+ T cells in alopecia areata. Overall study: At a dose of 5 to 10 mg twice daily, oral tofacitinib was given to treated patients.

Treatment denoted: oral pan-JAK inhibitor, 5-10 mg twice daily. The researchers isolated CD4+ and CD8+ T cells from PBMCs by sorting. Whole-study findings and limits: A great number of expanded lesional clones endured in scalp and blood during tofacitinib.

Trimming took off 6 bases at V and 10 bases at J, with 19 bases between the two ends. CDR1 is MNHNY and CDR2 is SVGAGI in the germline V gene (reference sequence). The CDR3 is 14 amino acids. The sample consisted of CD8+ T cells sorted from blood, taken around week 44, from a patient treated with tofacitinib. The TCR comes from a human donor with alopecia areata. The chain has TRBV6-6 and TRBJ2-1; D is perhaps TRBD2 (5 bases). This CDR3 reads CASRHTARGEEQFF. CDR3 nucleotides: TGTGCCAGCAGACATACAGCCCGGGGTGAGGAGCAGTTCTTC.